This T cell receptor beta chain was identified in a study of human T cells and chemical hapten exposure. This clonotype was counted at least ten times. TCRdb re-called the RACE reads with MiXCR, one entry per CDR3 protein. Here the sample spans 70,000 to 85,000 distinct CDR3 sequences, around 8.7% being singletons. The time point denotes: healthy volunteer bleed at 6 weeks. The authors' total RNA extraction used unfractionated whole blood. The sequenced sample consisted of whole blood. This receptor was taken from a male donor in good health. Some clones in this sample may be carry-over from other donors' samples.

The CDR3 sequence is CSARDEGQGVAQPQHF. The CDR3 bases are TGCAGTGCTAGAGATGAGGGCCAGGGGGTCGCTCAGCCCCAGCATTTT. The rearrangement links TRBV20-1 to TRBJ1-5; 7 nucleotides match TRBD1. This CDR3 has 16 residues. The V and J ends lost 0 bases and 6 bases, in that order; junction bases with no gene match: 11. CDR1 and CDR2 from the germline V gene are DFQATT and SNEGSKA (reference sequence).